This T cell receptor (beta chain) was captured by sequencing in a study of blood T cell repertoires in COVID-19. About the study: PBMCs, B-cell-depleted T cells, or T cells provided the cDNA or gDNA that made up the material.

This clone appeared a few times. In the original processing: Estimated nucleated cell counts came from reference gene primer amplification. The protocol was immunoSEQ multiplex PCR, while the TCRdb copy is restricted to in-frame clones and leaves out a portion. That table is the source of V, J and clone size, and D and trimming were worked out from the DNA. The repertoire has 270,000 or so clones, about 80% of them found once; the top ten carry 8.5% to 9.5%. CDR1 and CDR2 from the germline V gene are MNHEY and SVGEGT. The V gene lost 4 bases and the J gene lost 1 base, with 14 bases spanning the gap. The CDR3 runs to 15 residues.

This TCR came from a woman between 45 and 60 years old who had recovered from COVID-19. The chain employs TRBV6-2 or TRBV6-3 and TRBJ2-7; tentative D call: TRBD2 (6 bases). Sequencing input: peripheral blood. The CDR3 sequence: CASSSGLGGSYEQYF. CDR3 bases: TGTGCCAGCAGTTCCGGCCTCGGGGGATCCTACGAGCAGTACTTC.